This is a list of T cell receptor beta chains from one sample in a study of shared clonotypes between healthy human individuals. Clones were sequenced by immunoSEQ multiplex PCR, and TCRdb holds only the in-frame ones, with some missing. The sample holds approximately 2.5 million clones, around nine tenths seen once. The specimen was naive CD4+ T cells sorted from blood. These receptors originate from a man younger than 30 in good health. The CDR3 runs from the conserved cysteine through the conserved F or W. The D gene is left open where the match is weak. Rows give clone size only sometimes, using once, few, many, or a class for an expanded clone.

j_gene,v_gene,d_gene,abundance,CDR3nt,CDR3aa
TRBJ2-6,TRBV14,-,-,TGTGCCAGCAGTCCCCCGGCCCTGATCCGGGTCTACAACTACACCTCTGGGGCCAACGTCCTGACTTTC,CASSPPALIRVYNYTSGANVLTF
TRBJ1-1,TRBV4-3,-,few,TGCGCCAGCAGAACTAACAGGGTTTTGGACACTGAAGCTTTCTTT,CASRTNRVLDTEAFF
TRBJ1-2,TRBV20-1,-,-,TGCAGTGCTAATCCTGGCTACACCTTC,CSANPGYTF
TRBJ1-5,TRBV18,-,-,TGTGCCAGCTCTCTCCTCAGCAATCAGCCCCAGCATTTT,CASSLLSNQPQHF
TRBJ1-6,TRBV18,TRBD1,-,TGTGCCAGCTCCCTCGGACAGGTTCGCTCACCCCTCCACTTT,CASSLGQVRSPLHF
TRBJ2-1,TRBV7-2,-,once,TGTGCCAGCAGTTATTTTCCTGCGCAGTTCTTC,CASSYFPAQFF
TRBJ2-3,TRBV18,-,-,TGTGCCAGCTCACCACCATCCAGGGCCCCAGATACGCAGTATTTT,CASSPPSRAPDTQYF
TRBJ2-1,TRBV9,TRBD2,-,TGTGCCAGCAGCGTAGGTAGCGGGGGCCGCTACAATGAGCAGTTCTTC,CASSVGSGGRYNEQFF
TRBJ2-5,TRBV28,TRBD2,-,TGTGCCAGCAGCCCATCAGGGCCGGGAGGGTTAGAGACCCAGTACTTC,CASSPSGPGGLETQYF
TRBJ2-1,TRBV6-5,TRBD1,-,TGTGCCAGCAGTGACAGGGTGTTCGACAATGAGCAGTTCTTC,CASSDRVFDNEQFF
TRBJ2-7,TRBV14,-,-,TGTGCCAGCAGCTTGGACGGGGCCTACGAGCAGTACTTC,CASSLDGAYEQYF
TRBJ1-5,TRBV19,-,-,TGTGCCAGTAGAGTATTGAGTCGGGGGGTTGATCAGCCCCAGCATTTT,CASRVLSRGVDQPQHF
TRBJ1-1,TRBV30,-,-,TGTGCCTGGGTGGGGACGCAGGGAATAACTGAAGCTTTCTTT,CAWVGTQGITEAFF
TRBJ2-7,TRBV9,TRBD1,-,TGTGCCAGCAGCGTAGGGGACAGGGGGCTTTACGAGCAGTACTTC,CASSVGDRGLYEQYF
TRBJ2-5,TRBV7-9,TRBD2,once,TGTGCCAGCAGCTCCAGACTAGCGGGGGGTCGAGAGACCCAGTACTTC,CASSSRLAGGRETQYF
TRBJ2-1,TRBV6-1,TRBD2,-,TGTGCCAGCAGTGCGGGACTAGCGGGGGGGAATGAGCAGTTCTTC,CASSAGLAGGNEQFF
TRBJ2-3,TRBV30,TRBD2,-,TGTGCCTGGAGCCCAGTCTTGACTAGCGGGGGAACAGATACGCAGTATTTT,CAWSPVLTSGGTDTQYF
TRBJ1-1,TRBV7-8,TRBD1,once,TGTGCCAGCAGCTTGGACAGGGGTCGCACTGAAGCTTTCTTT,CASSLDRGRTEAFF
TRBJ1-2,TRBV9,-,-,TGTGCCAGCAGCGTAGACGGGGAAAACTATGGCTACACCTTC,CASSVDGENYGYTF
TRBJ2-5,TRBV18,TRBD2,-,TGTGCCAGCTCACCGCGGACTAGCGGGGGGAGAGAGACCCAGTACTTC,CASSPRTSGGRETQYF
TRBJ2-3,TRBV27,TRBD2,-,TGTGCCAGCAGGGCGGGGGTCCCAGATACGCAGTATTTT,CASRAGVPDTQYF
TRBJ2-7,TRBV20-1,-,-,TGCAGTGCTTACAATGGGGAGCAGTACTTC,CSAYNGEQYF
TRBJ2-7,TRBV7-2,TRBD2,-,TGTGCCAGCAGCTTAGGTCTAGCGGGTGGGGAGCAGTACTTC,CASSLGLAGGEQYF
TRBJ1-2,TRBV5-4,TRBD1,-,TGTGCCAGCAGCTTGGGGACAGGGGATAACTATGGCTACACCTTC,CASSLGTGDNYGYTF
TRBJ1-5,TRBV5-4,TRBD1,few,TGTGCCAGCAGCTTTGATTGGGACAGCCCTCAGCATTTT,CASSFDWDSPQHF
TRBJ2-3,TRBV30,TRBD2,-,TGTGCCTGGAGTCGGGAAAGGACTAGCGGGAGCACAGATACGCAGTATTTT,CAWSRERTSGSTDTQYF
TRBJ2-1,TRBV2,TRBD2,-,TGTGCCAGCAGTGCGGCCCGCGGGGGGAGCTCCTACAATGAGCAGTTCTTC,CASSAARGGSSYNEQFF
TRBJ2-5,TRBV7-2,TRBD1,once,TGTGCCAGCAGCCTCAGGGGGCCGGAGACCCAGTACTTC,CASSLRGPETQYF
TRBJ2-3,TRBV7-7,-,-,TGTGCTAGCAGCTCGAGCTTCGGGTATACGCAGTATTTT,CASSSSFGYTQYF
TRBJ2-1,TRBV18,TRBD2,-,TGTGCCAGCTCCGGACTAGCGGGATACAATGAGCAGTTCTTC,CASSGLAGYNEQFF
TRBJ1-2,TRBV10-2,-,-,TGCGCCAGCACCTACAGGGAGGATAGGTATGGCTACACCTTC,CASTYREDRYGYTF
TRBJ1-2,TRBV5-4,TRBD1,-,TGTGCCAGCAGCTTTTGGACAGGGGGCTTTAATGGCTACACCTTC,CASSFWTGGFNGYTF
TRBJ2-1,TRBV7-8,TRBD2,-,TGTGCCAGCAGCTTAGGGGCGGGAGTTGGAAAGAATGAGCAGTTCTTC,CASSLGAGVGKNEQFF
TRBJ2-3,TRBV5-4,-,-,TGTGCCAGCAGCAAGGACACGTTGAGCACAGATACGCAGTATTTT,CASSKDTLSTDTQYF
TRBJ2-1,TRBV7-2,TRBD2,-,TGTGCCAGCAGCTCGGGACTAGCGGGTTACAATGAGCAGTTCTTC,CASSSGLAGYNEQFF
TRBJ2-4,TRBV6-6,-,-,TGTGCCAGCAGTTACTCGGAAGGCAGGGCCCGGATTCAGTACTTC,CASSYSEGRARIQYF
TRBJ2-5,TRBV11-2,TRBD2,-,TGTGCCAGCAGGCCCACGCGGGAGGGGGAGACCCAGTACTTC,CASRPTREGETQYF
TRBJ2-5,TRBV7-2,-,once,TGTGCCAGCAGCTTATTCCTTCGTTTGGGAGAGACCCAGTACTTC,CASSLFLRLGETQYF
TRBJ1-2,TRBV6-5,-,-,TGTGCCAGCAGTTACAGGGGAGGGGACTATGGCTACACCTTC,CASSYRGGDYGYTF
TRBJ1-4,TRBV10-3,-,-,TGTGCCATCAGGGACTCCGGGACGGCGGGATATGAAAAACTGTTTTTT,CAIRDSGTAGYEKLFF
TRBJ2-7,TRBV6-5,TRBD2,-,TGTGCCACCGGGGGGACGGCGCGGGCCGACGAGCAGTACTTC,CATGGTARADEQYF
TRBJ2-7,TRBV18,TRBD1,-,TGTGCCAGCTTCCAGGGGGCATACGAGCAGTACTTC,CASFQGAYEQYF
TRBJ2-7,TRBV6-1,-,-,TGTGCCAGCAGTCAAGACTACGAGCAGTACTTC,CASSQDYEQYF
TRBJ1-1,TRBV2,-,few,TGTGCCAGCAGACCACAGAATGGGAACACTGAAGCTTTCTTT,CASRPQNGNTEAFF
TRBJ1-1,TRBV30,-,few,TGTGCCTGGAGTGTATCAAATGAAGCTTTCTTT,CAWSVSNEAFF